This TCR beta chain was sequenced during a study of regulatory T cells in long-lasting Graves disease. As to time point: persistent/refractory GD, antithyroid drugs over 5 years with positive TRAb. PBMC RNA served as the TCR library source. The CDR3 extends over 15 amino acids. With V trimmed by 4 bases and J by 5 bases, 10 bases remained unmatched. Germline lookup yields CDR1 LGHDT and CDR2 YNNKEL (reference sequence). The TCR beta library used iRepertoire HTBI primers with Arm-PCR amplification of CDR3. In TCRdb, the multiplex PCR reads were re-called with MiXCR into one record per CDR3 protein. The profile shows roughly 400,000 distinct CDR3 sequences, around 20% of them singletons.

This clonotype was sampled from a female donor with Graves disease. The source material was peripheral blood mononuclear cells (PBMCs), sampled when the disease was refractory, from a patient treated with antithyroid drugs. V gene TRBV3-1 combines with J gene TRBJ1-2; 7 bases are shared with TRBD1. In nucleotides, the CDR3 is TGTGCCAGCAGCCTAGGGGGCAGCGCTAGGTATGGCTACACCTTC. Its protein product is CASSLGGSARYGYTF. Filled out from reference TRBV3-1 and TRBJ1-2, the complete variable domain reads DTAVSQTPKYLVTQMGNDKSIKCEQNLGHDTMYWYKQDSKKFLKIMFSYNNKELIINETVPNRFSPKSPDKAHLNLHINSLELGDSAVYFCASSLGGSARYGYTFGSGTRLTVV.